This T cell receptor (beta chain) was sequenced in a study of T cells in localized non-small cell lung cancer. Generated by immunoSEQ multiplex PCR, the TCRdb table keeps only in-frame clones and is missing some. The sample holds 3,500 to 4,500 clones; approximately 25% are singletons and the top ten take approximately 8%. This clone was seen a few times. This CDR3 has 15 amino acids. V was clipped by 8 bases and J by 1 base; unmatched bases: 13. CDR1 is GTSNPN and CDR2 is SVGIG in the germline V gene (reference sequence). This chain uses TRBV30 with TRBJ1-1; TRBD1 matches 7 bases. The sample in question was lung tumor tissue, obtained before any cancer treatment. The receptor's source is a woman between 35 and 75 years old with stage I lung adenocarcinoma. Here the CDR3 reads CAGRGQKGSNTEAFF. CDR3 sequence (DNA): TGTGCCGGAAGGGGACAGAAGGGTTCGAACACTGAAGCTTTCTTT. Variable domain in full (rest from reference TRBV30 and TRBJ1-1): SQTIHQWPATLVQPVGSPLSLECTVEGTSNPNLYWYRQAAGRGLQLLFYSVGIGQISSEVPQNLSASRPQDRQFILSSKKLLLSDSGFYLCAGRGQKGSNTEAFFGQGTRLTVV.